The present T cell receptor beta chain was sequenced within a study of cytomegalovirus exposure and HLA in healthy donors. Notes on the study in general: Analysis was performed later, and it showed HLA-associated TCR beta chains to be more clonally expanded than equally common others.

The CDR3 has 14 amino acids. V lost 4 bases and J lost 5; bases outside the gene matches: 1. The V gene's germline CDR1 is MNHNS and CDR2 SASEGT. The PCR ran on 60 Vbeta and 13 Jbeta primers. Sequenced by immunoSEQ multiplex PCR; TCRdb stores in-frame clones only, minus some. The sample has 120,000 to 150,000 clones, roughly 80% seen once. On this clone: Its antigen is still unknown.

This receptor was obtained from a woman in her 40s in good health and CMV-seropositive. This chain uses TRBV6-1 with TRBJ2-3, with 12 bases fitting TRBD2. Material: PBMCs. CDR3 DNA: TGTGCCAGCAGTGGACTAGCGGGGGTAGATACGCAGTATTTT. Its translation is CASSGLAGVDTQYF.